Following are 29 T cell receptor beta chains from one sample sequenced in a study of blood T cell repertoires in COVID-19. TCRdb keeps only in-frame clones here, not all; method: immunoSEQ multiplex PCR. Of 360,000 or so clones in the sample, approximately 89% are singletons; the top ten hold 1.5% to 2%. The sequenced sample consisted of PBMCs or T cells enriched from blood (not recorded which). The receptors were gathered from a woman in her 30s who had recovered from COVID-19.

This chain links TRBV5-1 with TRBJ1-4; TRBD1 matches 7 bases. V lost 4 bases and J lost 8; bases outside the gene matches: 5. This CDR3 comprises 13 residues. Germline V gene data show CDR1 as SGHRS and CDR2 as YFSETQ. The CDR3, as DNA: TGCGCCAGCAGCGACTCACAGGGGGAAAAACTGTTTTTT. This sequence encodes CASSDSQGEKLFF.

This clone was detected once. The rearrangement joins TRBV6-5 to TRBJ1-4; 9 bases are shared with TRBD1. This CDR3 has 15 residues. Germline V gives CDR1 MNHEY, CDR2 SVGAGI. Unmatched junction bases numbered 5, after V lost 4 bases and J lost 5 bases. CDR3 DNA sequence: TGTGCCAGCAGTTTTAGACAGGGGGTGAATGAAAAACTGTTTTTT. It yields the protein CASSFRQGVNEKLFF.

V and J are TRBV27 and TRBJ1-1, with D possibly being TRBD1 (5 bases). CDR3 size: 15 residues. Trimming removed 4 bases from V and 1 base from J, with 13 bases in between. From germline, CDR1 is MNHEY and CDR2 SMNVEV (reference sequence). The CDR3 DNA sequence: TGTGCCAGCAGTTCCTTAGGGGCCACGAACACTGAAGCTTTCTTT. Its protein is CASSSLGATNTEAFF.

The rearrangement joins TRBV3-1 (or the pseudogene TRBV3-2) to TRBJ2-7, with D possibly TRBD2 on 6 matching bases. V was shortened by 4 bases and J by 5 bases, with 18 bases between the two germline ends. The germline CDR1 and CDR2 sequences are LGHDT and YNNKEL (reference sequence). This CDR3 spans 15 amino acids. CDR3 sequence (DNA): TGTGCCAGCAGCCCGAGTCATGCGGGGCAGAACGAGCAGTACTTC. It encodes CASSPSHAGQNEQYF.

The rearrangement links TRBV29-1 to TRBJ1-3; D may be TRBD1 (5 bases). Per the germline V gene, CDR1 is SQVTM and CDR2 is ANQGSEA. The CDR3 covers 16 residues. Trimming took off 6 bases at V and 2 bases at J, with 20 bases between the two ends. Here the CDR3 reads CSVQWARGEAGNTIYF. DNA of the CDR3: TGCAGCGTCCAGTGGGCCCGGGGGGAAGCTGGAAACACCATATATTTT. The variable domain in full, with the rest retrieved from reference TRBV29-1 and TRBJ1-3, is SAVISQKPSRDICQRGTSLTIQCQVDSQVTMMFWYRQQPGQSLTLIATANQGSEATYESGFVIDKFPISRPNLTFSTLTVSNMSPEDSSIYLCSVQWARGEAGNTIYFGEGSWLTVV.

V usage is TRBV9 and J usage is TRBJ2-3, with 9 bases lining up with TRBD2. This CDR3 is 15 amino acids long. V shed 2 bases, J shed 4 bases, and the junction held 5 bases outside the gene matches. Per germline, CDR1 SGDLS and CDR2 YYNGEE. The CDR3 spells CASSVLAGVSDTQYF. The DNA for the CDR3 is TGTGCCAGCAGCGTTTTAGCGGGGGTGTCAGATACGCAGTATTTT.

CDR3 bases: TGTGCCAGCAGCTTAGGGACAGGGATCTACGAGCAGTACTTC. Protein product: CASSLGTGIYEQYF. The V call is TRBV7-8, the J call TRBJ2-7; 8 bases fit TRBD1. Germline loops: CDR1 SGHVS, CDR2 FQNEAQ. This CDR3 spans 14 amino acids. V lost 1 base and J lost 3; bases outside the gene matches: 2.

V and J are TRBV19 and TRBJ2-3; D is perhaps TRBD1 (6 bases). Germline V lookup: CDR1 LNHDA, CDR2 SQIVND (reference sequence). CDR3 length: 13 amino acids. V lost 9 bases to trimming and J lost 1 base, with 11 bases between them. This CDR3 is CASTGFRTDTQYF. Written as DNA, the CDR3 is TGTGCCAGCACAGGGTTTCGCACAGATACGCAGTATTTT.

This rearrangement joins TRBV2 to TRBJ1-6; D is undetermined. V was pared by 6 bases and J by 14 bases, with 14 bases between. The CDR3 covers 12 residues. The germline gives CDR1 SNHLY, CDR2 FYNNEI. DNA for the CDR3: TGTGCCAGCAGGAATGTTGGACTATCCCTCCACTTT. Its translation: CASRNVGLSLHF.

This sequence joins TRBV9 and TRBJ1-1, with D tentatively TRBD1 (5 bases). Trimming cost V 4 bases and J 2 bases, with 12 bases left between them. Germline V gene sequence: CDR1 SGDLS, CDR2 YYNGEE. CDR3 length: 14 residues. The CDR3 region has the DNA TGTGCCAGCAGCCTCGACAGCTTAAACACTGAAGCTTTCTTT. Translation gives CASSLDSLNTEAFF.

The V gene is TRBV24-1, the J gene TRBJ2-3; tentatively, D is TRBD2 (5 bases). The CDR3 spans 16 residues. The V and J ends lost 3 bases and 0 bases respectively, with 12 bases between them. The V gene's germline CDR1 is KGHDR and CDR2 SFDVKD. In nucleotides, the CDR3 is TGTGCCACCAGTGATGACACCCGGACTAGCACAGATACGCAGTATTTT. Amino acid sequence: CATSDDTRTSTDTQYF.

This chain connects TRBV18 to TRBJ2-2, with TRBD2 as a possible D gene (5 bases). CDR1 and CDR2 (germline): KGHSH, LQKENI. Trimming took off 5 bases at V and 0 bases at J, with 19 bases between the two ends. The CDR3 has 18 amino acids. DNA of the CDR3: TGTGCCAGCTCATCGTTTCCATCCGGAGGCCCGAACACCGGGGAGCTGTTTTTT. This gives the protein CASSSFPSGGPNTGELFF.

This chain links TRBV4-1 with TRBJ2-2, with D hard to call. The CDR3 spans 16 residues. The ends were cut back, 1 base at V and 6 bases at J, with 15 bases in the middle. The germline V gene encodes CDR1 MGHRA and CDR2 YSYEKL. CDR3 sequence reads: CASSQVSAGQAGELFF. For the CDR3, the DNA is TGCGCCAGCAGCCAAGTATCGGCAGGTCAGGCCGGGGAGCTGTTTTTT.

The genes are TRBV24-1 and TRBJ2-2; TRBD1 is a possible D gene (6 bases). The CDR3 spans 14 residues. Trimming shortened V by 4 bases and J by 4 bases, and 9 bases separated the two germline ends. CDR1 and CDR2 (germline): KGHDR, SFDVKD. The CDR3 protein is CATSDRTVTGELFF. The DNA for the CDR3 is TGTGCCACCAGTGACCGGACAGTCACCGGGGAGCTGTTTTTT.

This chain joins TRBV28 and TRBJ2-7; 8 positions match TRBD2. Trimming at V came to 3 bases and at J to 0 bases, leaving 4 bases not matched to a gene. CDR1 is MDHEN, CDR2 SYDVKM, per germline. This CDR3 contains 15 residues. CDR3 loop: CASSFGGAFSYEQYF. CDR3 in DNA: TGTGCCAGCAGTTTCGGGGGGGCTTTCTCCTACGAGCAGTACTTC.

CDR3 residues: CASSRLQGSYEQFF. Here the CDR3 DNA reads TGTGCCAGCTCACGCCTACAGGGTTCTTATGAGCAGTTCTTC. This chain connects TRBV18 to TRBJ2-1; D is possibly TRBD1 (6 bases). Germline V gene lookup returns CDR1 KGHSH and CDR2 LQKENI. The V end lost 4 bases, the J end lost 8 bases, and 15 bases lay between the germline ends. The CDR3 has 14 residues.

Written as DNA, the CDR3 is TGTGCCAGTAGCTCTGGGGGGGCAGGGGACCCTGAAGCTTTCTTT. As protein: CASSSGGAGDPEAFF. The gene calls are TRBV19 and TRBJ1-1; possible D gene TRBD1, 6 bases. Trimming shortened V by 6 bases and J by 6 bases, and 20 bases separated the two germline ends. Germline V gene data show CDR1 as LNHDA and CDR2 as SQIVND (reference sequence). The length of the CDR3 is 15 residues.

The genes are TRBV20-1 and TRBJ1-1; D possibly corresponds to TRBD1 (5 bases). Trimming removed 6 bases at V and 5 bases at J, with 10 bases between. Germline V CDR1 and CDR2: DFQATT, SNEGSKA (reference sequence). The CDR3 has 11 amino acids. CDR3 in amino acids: CSAGGRTEAFF. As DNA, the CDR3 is TGCAGTGCGGGGGGTAGGACTGAAGCTTTCTTT.

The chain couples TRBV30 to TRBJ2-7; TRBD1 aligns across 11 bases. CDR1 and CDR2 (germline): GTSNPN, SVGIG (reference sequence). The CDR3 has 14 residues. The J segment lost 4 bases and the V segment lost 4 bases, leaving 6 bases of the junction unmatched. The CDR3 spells CAWNPGQGAYEQYF. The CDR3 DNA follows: TGTGCCTGGAATCCCGGACAGGGGGCTTACGAGCAGTACTTC.

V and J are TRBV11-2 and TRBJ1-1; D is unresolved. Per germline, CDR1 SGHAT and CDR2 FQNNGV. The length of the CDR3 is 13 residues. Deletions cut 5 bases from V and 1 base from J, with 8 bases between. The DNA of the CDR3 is TGTGCCAGCAGCCCCGACTGGAACACTGAAGCTTTCTTT. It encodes CASSPDWNTEAFF. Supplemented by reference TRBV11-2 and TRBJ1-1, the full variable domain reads EAGVAQSPRYKIIEKRQSVAFWCNPISGHATLYWYQQILGQGPKLLIQFQNNGVVDDSQLPKDRFSAERLKGVDSTLKIQPAKLEDSAVYLCASSPDWNTEAFFGQGTRLTVV.

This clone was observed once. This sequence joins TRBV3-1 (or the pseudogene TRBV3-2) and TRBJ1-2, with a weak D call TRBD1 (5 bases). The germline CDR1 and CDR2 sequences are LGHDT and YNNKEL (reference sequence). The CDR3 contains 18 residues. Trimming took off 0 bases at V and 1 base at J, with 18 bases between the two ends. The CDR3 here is CASSQDPGPLMSNYGYTF. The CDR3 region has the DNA TGTGCCAGCAGCCAAGATCCAGGGCCTTTGATGAGTAACTATGGCTACACCTTC.

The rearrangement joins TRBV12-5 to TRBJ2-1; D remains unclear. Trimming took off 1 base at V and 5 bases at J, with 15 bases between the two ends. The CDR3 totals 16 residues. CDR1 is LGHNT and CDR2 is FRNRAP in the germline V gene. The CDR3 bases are TGTGCTAGTGGTTTGGACCGGGTCTCGAGGAACAATGAGCAGTTCTTC. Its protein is CASGLDRVSRNNEQFF.

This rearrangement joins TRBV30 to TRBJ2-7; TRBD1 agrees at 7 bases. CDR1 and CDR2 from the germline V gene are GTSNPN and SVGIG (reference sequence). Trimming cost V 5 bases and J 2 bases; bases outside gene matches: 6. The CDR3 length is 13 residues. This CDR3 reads CAWERGQTYEQYF. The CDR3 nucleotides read TGTGCCTGGGAGAGGGGGCAGACCTACGAGCAGTACTTC.

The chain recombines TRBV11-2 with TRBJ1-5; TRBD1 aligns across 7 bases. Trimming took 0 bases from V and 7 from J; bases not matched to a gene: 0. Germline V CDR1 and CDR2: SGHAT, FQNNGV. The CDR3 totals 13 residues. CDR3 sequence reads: CASSLEGGQPQHF. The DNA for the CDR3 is TGTGCCAGCAGCTTAGAAGGGGGCCAGCCCCAGCATTTT. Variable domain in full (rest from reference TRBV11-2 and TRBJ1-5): EAGVAQSPRYKIIEKRQSVAFWCNPISGHATLYWYQQILGQGPKLLIQFQNNGVVDDSQLPKDRFSAERLKGVDSTLKIQPAKLEDSAVYLCASSLEGGQPQHFGDGTRLSIL.

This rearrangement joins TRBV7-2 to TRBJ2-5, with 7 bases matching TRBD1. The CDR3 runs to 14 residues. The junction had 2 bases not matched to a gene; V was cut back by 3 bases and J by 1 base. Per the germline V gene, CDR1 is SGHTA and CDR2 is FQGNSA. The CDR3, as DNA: TGTGCCAGCAGCTTCGACAGGGCCCAAGAGACCCAGTACTTC. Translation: CASSFDRAQETQYF.

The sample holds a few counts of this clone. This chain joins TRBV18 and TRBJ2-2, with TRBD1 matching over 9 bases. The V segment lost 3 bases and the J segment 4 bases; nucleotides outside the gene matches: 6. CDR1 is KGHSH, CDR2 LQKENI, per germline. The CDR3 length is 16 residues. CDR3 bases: TGTGCCAGCTCACCGGGGGGACAGGGCTTCACCGGGGAGCTGTTTTTT. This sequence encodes CASSPGGQGFTGELFF.

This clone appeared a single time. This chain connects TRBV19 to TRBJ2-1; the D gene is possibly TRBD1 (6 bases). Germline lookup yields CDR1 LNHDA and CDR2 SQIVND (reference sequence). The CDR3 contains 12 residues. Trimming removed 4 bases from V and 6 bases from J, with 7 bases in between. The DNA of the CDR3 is TGTGCCAGTAGTACAGGGGTCAATGAGCAGTTCTTC. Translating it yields CASSTGVNEQFF. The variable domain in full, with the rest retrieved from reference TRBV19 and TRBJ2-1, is DGGITQSPKYLFRKEGQNVTLSCEQNLNHDAMYWYRQDPGQGLRLIYYSQIVNDFQKGDIAEGYSVSREKKESFPLTVTSAQKNPTAFYLCASSTGVNEQFFGPGTRLTVL.

CDR3 amino acids: CASRRRTGGGYTF. The CDR3 DNA is TGTGCCAGCAGACGACGGACAGGGGGAGGCTACACCTTC. V gene TRBV6-5 combines with J gene TRBJ1-2; 10 bases line up with TRBD1. Per the germline V gene, CDR1 is MNHEY and CDR2 is SVGAGI. This CDR3 spans 13 amino acids. Trimming took 6 bases from V and 8 from J; bases not matched to a gene: 6.

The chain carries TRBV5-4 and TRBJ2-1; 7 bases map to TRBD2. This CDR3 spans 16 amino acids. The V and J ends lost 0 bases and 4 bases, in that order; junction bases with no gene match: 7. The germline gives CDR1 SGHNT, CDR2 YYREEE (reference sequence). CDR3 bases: TGTGCCAGCAGCTTGGAGGGCGGGAGCCTTTACAATGAGCAGTTCTTC. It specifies CASSLEGGSLYNEQFF.